The 12 T cell receptor beta chains presented below share a single source sample, sequenced in a study of T-cell reconstitution after alpha-beta-depleted transplantation in children. Preparation of the TCRbeta library involved a method that used unique molecular identifiers. MiXCR, applied by TCRdb to the PCR reads, yields one record per CDR3 protein. The data show fewer than 550,000 distinct CDR3 sequences, about 17% seen once. The source was PBMCs, mostly from graft donor cells, collected 360 days after TCRalphabeta/CD19-depleted stem cell transplant. The receptors stem from a boy under two years old who had a stem cell transplant for Wiskott-Aldrich syndrome, so the T cells may come from the graft donor.

This clonotype turned up a few times. V gene TRBV7-2 combines with J gene TRBJ2-6; no firm D call. The CDR3 contains 16 residues. Germline V gives CDR1 SGHTA, CDR2 FQGNSA. Between the trimmed V and J ends, which lost 2 bases and 0 bases, there was a span of 8 bases. The CDR3 region has the DNA TGTGCCAGCAGCTTAAGGACCCTCTCTGGGGCCAACGTCCTGACTTTC. Protein sequence: CASSLRTLSGANVLTF.

This clonotype was counted at least ten times. The chain couples TRBV5-1 to TRBJ2-7, with 9 bases lining up with TRBD1. The length of the CDR3 is 14 residues. J gave up 1 base and V 4 bases, and 3 bases lay outside the gene matches. CDR1 is SGHRS, CDR2 YFSETQ, per germline. CDR3 in amino acids: CASSRGTGSYEQYF. The CDR3 bases are TGCGCCAGCAGCCGAGGGACAGGGTCCTACGAGCAGTACTTC. The full variable domain, in which reference TRBV5-1 and TRBJ2-7 provide the parts outside the CDR3, is KAGVTQTPRYLIKTRGQQVTLSCSPISGHRSVSWYQQTPGQGLQFLFEYFSETQRNKGNFPGRFSGRQFSNSRSEMNVSTLELGDSALYLCASSRGTGSYEQYFGPGTRLTVT.

The rearrangement links TRBV30 to TRBJ2-5, with D perhaps being TRBD1 or TRBD2 (5 bases each). Trimming pared 5 bases from V and 2 bases from J, leaving 9 bases between. This CDR3 has 12 residues. Germline V gives CDR1 GTSNPN, CDR2 SVGIG (reference sequence). The CDR3 nucleotides read TGTGCCTGGGGGGACGGACAAGAGACCCAGTACTTC. Translating gives CAWGDGQETQYF.

This chain joins TRBV12-3 or TRBV12-4 and TRBJ1-1; no firm D call. The V gene lost 0 bases and the J gene lost 3 bases, with 8 bases spanning the gap. The CDR3 contains 14 residues. The CDR3 DNA is TGTGCCAGCAGTTTAGCACGACATTACACTGAAGCTTTCTTT. Encoded protein: CASSLARHYTEAFF.

The chain uses TRBV5-1 and TRBJ2-3, with D perhaps being TRBD1 or TRBD2 (6 bases each). The CDR3 spans 17 residues. V shed 4 bases and J shed 5 bases, with 23 bases lying between them. CDR1 is SGHRS, CDR2 YFSETQ, per germline. This CDR3 is CASSPTDVGGLLDTQYF. The CDR3 nucleotides are TGCGCCAGCAGCCCGACTGATGTGGGGGGCCTTTTAGATACGCAGTATTTT.

This clonotype was recorded a few times. The rearrangement joins TRBV7-7 to TRBJ2-3, with a tentative D call TRBD1 (6 bases). CDR1 SSHAT and CDR2 FNYEAQ come from the germline V gene (reference sequence). Trimming left V 1 base short and J 2 bases short, with 10 bases between. CDR3 length equals 15 residues. The CDR3 is CASSLEAGVTDTQYF. Written as DNA, the CDR3 is TGTGCCAGCAGCTTAGAGGCAGGGGTCACAGATACGCAGTATTTT.

The rearrangement uses TRBV6-2 or TRBV6-3 and TRBJ2-4; 7 nucleotides match TRBD2. CDR1 MNHEY and CDR2 SVGEGT come from the germline V gene. The trim removed 4 bases at V and 0 bases at J, leaving 6 bases unmatched. CDR3 size: 16 residues. This chain's CDR3 is CASSLLRERAKNIQYF. CDR3 nucleotides: TGTGCCAGCAGTTTGTTGCGGGAGCGAGCCAAAAACATTCAGTACTTC.

The sample holds a few counts of this clonotype. The chain uses TRBV20-1 and TRBJ2-7; the D gene is possibly TRBD2 (5 bases). Germline V gives CDR1 DFQATT, CDR2 SNEGSKA (reference sequence). The CDR3 covers 15 residues. V shed 1 base and J shed 7 bases, with 20 bases lying between them. The CDR3 here is CSARVPSLLPREQYF. DNA for the CDR3: TGCAGTGCTAGAGTGCCTAGCCTCCTACCTCGGGAGCAGTACTTC.

This clonotype was detected only a few times. V is TRBV19 and J is TRBJ2-3; D possibly corresponds to TRBD1 (5 bases). Germline values: CDR1 LNHDA, CDR2 SQIVND (reference sequence). The CDR3 covers 15 residues. V was clipped by 7 bases and J by 6 bases, with 20 bases between them. The CDR3 region is CASTPSGRYRDTQYF. The CDR3 bases are TGTGCCAGTACCCCTTCGGGCCGGTACAGGGATACGCAGTATTTT. Full variable domain (remainder filled in from reference TRBV19 and TRBJ2-3): DGGITQSPKYLFRKEGQNVTLSCEQNLNHDAMYWYRQDPGQGLRLIYYSQIVNDFQKGDIAEGYSVSREKKESFPLTVTSAQKNPTAFYLCASTPSGRYRDTQYFGPGTRLTVL.

The genes are TRBV4-3 and TRBJ2-5; TRBD2 aligns across 10 bases. There are 19 residues in the CDR3. Unmatched junction bases numbered 15, after V lost 0 bases and J lost 5 bases. The germline CDR1 and CDR2 sequences are LGHNA and YSLEER. Here the CDR3 DNA reads TGCGCCAGCAGCCAAGATGGGGCTAGCGGGAGAATATCGGGGGAGACCCAGTACTTC. It encodes CASSQDGASGRISGETQYF.

This clonotype was found once. This chain links TRBV18 with TRBJ2-7, with no clear D. V was trimmed by 0 bases and J by 4 bases, leaving 7 bases between them. The germline V gene has CDR1 KGHSH and CDR2 LQKENI. This CDR3 region has 13 residues. DNA of the CDR3: TGTGCCAGCTCACCACCGAAAGGGTACGAGCAGTACTTC. Translating it yields CASSPPKGYEQYF. The full variable domain, its missing parts supplied by reference TRBV18 and TRBJ2-7, is NAGVMQNPRHLVRRRGQEARLRCSPMKGHSHVYWYRQLPEEGLKFMVYLQKENIIDESGMPKERFSAEFPKEGPSILRIQQVVRGDSAAYFCASSPPKGYEQYFGPGTRLTVT.

This clonotype was picked up a small number of times. The rearrangement uses TRBV7-9 and TRBJ1-4; TRBD1 agrees at 8 bases. Losses at the gene ends were 6 bases for V and 6 bases for J; bases not matched to a gene: 6. The CDR3 is 14 residues long. Germline loops: CDR1 SEHNR, CDR2 FQNEAQ (reference sequence). Here the CDR3 DNA reads TGTGCCAGCAGTTCCCCAGGGGGCGATGAAAAACTGTTTTTT. It specifies CASSSPGGDEKLFF.